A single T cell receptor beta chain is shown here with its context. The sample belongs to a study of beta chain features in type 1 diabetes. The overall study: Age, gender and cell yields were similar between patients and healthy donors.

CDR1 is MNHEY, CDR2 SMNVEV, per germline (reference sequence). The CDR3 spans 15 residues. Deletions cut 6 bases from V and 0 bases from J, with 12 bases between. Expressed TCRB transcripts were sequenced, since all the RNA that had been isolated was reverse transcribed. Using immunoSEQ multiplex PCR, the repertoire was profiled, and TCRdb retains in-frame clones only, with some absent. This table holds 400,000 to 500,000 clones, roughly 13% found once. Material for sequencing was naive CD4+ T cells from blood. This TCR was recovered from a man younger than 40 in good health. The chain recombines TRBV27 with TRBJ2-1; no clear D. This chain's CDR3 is CASRPGPLSYNEQFF. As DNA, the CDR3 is TGTGCCAGCAGGCCGGGTCCCCTCTCCTACAATGAGCAGTTCTTC.